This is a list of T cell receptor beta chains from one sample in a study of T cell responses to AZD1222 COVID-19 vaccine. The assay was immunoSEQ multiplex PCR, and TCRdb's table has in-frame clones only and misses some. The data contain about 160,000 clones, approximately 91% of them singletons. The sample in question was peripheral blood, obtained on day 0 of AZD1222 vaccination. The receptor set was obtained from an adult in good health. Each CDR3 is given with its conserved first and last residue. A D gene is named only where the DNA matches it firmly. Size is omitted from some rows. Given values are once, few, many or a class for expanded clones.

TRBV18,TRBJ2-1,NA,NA,TGTGCCAGCTCCCGTACGGGAGATGAGCAGTTCTTC,CASSRTGDEQFF
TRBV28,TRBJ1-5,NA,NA,TGTGCCAGCAGTTCGGGAAATCAGCCCCAGCATTTT,CASSSGNQPQHF
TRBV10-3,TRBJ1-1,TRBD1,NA,TGTGCCATCAGTGGAGGACAGGGGACGACGGCTTTCTTT,CAISGGQGTTAFF
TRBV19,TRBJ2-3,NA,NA,TGTGCCAGTAGTATTGGGCCTTTGAGGGCTAGCACAGATACGCAGTATTTT,CASSIGPLRASTDTQYF
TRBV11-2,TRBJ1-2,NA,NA,TGTGCCAGCAGCTTAGGGTGGGGCTACACCTTC,CASSLGWGYTF
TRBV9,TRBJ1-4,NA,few,TGTGCCAGCAGCCCGAAGGACACTTCCGATGAAAAACTGTTTTTT,CASSPKDTSDEKLFF
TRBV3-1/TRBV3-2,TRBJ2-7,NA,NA,TGTGCCAGCAGCCCCCCGGGGCTCTCCTACGAGCAGTACTTC,CASSPPGLSYEQYF
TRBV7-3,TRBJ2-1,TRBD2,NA,TGTGCCAGCAGCTTGAGCGGGGCCAACTACAATGAGCAGTTCTTC,CASSLSGANYNEQFF
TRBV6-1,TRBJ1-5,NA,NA,TGTGCCAGCAGTGAGGGGTCCGGCGGAGGTAGTCAGCCCCAGCATTTT,CASSEGSGGGSQPQHF
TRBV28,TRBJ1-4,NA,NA,TGTGCCAGCAGTTTGTTTTTGGGGGATTATGAAAAACTGTTTTTT,CASSLFLGDYEKLFF
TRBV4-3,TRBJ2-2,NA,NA,TGCGCCAGCAGCGGGACCGCCGGGGAGCTGTTTTTT,CASSGTAGELFF
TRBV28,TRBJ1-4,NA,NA,TGTGCCAGCGGTGCGTTAGGTGAAAAACTGTTTTTT,CASGALGEKLFF